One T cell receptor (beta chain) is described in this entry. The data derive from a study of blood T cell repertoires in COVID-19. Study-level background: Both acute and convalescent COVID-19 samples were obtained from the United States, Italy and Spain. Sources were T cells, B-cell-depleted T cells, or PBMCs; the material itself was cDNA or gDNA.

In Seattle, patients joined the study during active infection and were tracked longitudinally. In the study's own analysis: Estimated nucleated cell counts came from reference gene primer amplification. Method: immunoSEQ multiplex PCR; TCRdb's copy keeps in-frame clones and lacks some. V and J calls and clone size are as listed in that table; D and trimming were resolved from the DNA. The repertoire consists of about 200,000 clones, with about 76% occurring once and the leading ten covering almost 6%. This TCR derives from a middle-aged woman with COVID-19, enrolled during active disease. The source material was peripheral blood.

The CDR3 bases are TGTGCCAGCAGTCGGACTAGCGGGGGGCAAGAGACCCAGTACTTC. Translated: CASSRTSGGQETQYF. The chain joins TRBV27 to TRBJ2-5; 14 bases match TRBD2. The CDR3 has 15 amino acids. Germline trimming cut 5 bases from V and 2 bases from J; bases unmatched to any gene: 1. The germline gives CDR1 MNHEY, CDR2 SMNVEV (reference sequence).